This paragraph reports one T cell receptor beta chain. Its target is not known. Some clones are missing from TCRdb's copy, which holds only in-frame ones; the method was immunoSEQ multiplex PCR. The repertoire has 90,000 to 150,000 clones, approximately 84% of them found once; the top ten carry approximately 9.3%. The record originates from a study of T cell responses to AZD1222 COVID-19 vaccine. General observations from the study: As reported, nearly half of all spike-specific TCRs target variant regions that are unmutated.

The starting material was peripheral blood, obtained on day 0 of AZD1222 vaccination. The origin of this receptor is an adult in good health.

CDR3 in DNA: TGTGCCAGCAGTCGGGACGGCTATGGCTACACCTTC. Translated, it gives CASSRDGYGYTF. The chain links TRBV12-3 or TRBV12-4 to TRBJ1-2, with D tentatively TRBD1 (5 bases). There are 12 residues in the CDR3. Trimming stripped 5 bases from V and 4 bases from J, with 8 bases between.